This TCR beta chain was recovered during a study of Ad26.COV2.S vaccination and SARS-CoV-2 variants. In the study overall: Ad26.COV2.S given intramuscularly, once or twice 56 days apart.

Trimming left V 5 bases short and J 7 bases short, with 12 bases between. This CDR3 is built from 14 residues. CDR1 and CDR2 from the germline V gene are KGHSH and LQKENI. The treatment: 15 to 20 received Ad26.COV2.S at low or high dose, single or two shots; about 5 received placebo; per-sample allocation not given. The study sampled participants on day 63 after the first vaccine or placebo injection. Vaccination employed an Ad26 vector expressing the Wuhan-strain SARS-CoV-2 spike. Measured with immunoSEQ multiplex PCR; TCRdb has only the in-frame clones, and not every one. The sample contains about 440,000 clones, around 88% of which appear only once.

Material: peripheral blood, obtained in a trial of Ad26.COV2.S vaccine versus placebo. The V gene is TRBV18, the J gene TRBJ1-6, with D unclear. The TCR originated in a person between 18 and 59 years old who received the Ad26.COV2.S COVID-19 vaccine or a placebo. The CDR3 sequence is CASSAISVNSPLHF. The CDR3 DNA reads TGTGCCAGCTCAGCTATTAGCGTAAATTCACCCCTCCACTTT.